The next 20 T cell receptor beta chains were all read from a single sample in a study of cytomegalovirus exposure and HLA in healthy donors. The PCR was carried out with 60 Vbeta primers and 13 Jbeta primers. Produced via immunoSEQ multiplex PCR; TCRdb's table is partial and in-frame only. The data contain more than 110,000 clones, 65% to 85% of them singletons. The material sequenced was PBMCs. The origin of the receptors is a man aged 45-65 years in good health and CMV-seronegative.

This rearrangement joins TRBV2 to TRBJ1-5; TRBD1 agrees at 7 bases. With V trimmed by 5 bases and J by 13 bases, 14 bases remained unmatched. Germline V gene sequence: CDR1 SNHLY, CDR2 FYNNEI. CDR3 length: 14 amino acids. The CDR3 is CASSIGGNLPRQHF. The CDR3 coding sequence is TGTGCCAGCAGTATAGGGGGCAACTTACCGAGACAGCATTTT.

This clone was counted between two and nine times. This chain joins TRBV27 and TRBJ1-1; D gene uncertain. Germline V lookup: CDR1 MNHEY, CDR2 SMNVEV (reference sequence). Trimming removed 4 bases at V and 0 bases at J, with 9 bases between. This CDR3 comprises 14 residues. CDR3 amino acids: CASSWGGMNTEAFF. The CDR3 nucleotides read TGTGCCAGCAGTTGGGGAGGGATGAACACTGAAGCTTTCTTT.

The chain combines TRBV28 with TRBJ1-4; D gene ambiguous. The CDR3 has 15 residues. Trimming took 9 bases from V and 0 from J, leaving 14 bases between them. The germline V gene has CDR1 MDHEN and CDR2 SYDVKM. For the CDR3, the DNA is TGTGCCAGTACCGGGAGAGATTCAACTAATGAAAAACTGTTTTTT. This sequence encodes CASTGRDSTNEKLFF.

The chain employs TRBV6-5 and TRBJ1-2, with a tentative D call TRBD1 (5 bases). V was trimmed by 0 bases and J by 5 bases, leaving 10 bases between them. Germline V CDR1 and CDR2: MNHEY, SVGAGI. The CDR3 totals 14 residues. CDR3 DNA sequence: TGTGCCAGCAGTTACTCGGGGCAGCCTTATGGCTACACCTTC. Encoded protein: CASSYSGQPYGYTF.

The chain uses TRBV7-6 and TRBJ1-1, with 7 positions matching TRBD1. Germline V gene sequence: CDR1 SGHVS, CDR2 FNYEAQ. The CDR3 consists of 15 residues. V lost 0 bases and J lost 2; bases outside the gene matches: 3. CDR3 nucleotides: TGTGCCAGCAGCTTAGCTGGGACAGTCAACACTGAAGCTTTCTTT. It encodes CASSLAGTVNTEAFF.

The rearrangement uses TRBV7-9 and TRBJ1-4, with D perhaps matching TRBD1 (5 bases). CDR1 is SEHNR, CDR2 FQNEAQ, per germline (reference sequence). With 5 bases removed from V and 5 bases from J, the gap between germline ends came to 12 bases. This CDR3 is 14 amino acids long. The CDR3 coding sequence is TGTGCCAGCAGCCCAGTGGGGGGGAATGAAAAACTGTTTTTT. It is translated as CASSPVGGNEKLFF.

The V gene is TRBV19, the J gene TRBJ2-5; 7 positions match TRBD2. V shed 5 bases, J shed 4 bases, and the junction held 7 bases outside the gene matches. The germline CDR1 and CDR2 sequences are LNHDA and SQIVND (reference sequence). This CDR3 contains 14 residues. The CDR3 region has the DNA TGTGCCAGTAGTGACCTGGGGAGGGGAGAGACCCAGTACTTC. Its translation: CASSDLGRGETQYF.

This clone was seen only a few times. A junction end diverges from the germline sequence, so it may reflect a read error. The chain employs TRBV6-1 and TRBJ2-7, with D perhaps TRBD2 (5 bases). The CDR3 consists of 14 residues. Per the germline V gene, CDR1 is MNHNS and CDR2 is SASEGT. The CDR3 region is CASRSGLASNEQYF. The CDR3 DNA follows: TGTGCCAGCAGAAGCGGTTTAGCCTCCAACGAGCAGTACTTC.

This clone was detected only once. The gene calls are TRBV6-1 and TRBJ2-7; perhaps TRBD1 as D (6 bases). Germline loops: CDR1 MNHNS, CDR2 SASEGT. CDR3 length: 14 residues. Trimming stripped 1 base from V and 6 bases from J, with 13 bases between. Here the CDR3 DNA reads TGTGCCAGCAGTGAAGTTGCCAGGGGATCCGAGCAGTACTTC. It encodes CASSEVARGSEQYF.

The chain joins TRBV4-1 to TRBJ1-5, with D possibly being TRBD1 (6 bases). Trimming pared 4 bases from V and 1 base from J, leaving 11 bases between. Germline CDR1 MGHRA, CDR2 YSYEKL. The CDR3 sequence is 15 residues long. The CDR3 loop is CASSPQTGSNQPQHF. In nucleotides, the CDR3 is TGCGCCAGCAGCCCCCAGACAGGCAGCAATCAGCCCCAGCATTTT.

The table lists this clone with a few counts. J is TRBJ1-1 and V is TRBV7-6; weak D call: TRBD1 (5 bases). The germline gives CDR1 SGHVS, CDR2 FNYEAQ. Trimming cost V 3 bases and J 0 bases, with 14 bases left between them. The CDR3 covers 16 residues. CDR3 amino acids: CASSFITQGMNTEAFF. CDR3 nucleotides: TGTGCCAGCAGCTTTATCACGCAGGGCATGAACACTGAAGCTTTCTTT.

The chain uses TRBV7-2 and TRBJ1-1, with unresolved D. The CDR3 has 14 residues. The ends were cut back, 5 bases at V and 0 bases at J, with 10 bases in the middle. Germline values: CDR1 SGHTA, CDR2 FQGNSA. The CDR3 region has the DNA TGTGCCAGCAGCGGGCAGGCCCTGAACACTGAAGCTTTCTTT. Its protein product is CASSGQALNTEAFF.

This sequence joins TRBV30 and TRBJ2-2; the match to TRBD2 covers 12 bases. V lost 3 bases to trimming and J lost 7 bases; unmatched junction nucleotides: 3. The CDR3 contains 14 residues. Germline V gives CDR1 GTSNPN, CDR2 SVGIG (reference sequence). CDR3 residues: CAWRTSGSDGELFF. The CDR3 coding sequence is TGTGCCTGGAGGACTAGCGGGAGTGACGGGGAGCTGTTTTTT.

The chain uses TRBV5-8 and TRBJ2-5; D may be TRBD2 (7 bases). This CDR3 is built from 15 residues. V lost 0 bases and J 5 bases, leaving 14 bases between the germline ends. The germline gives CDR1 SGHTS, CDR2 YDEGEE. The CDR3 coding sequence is TGTGCCAGCAGCTTGGAGGGGGGGTCGGGGGAGACCCAGTACTTC. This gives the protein CASSLEGGSGETQYF.

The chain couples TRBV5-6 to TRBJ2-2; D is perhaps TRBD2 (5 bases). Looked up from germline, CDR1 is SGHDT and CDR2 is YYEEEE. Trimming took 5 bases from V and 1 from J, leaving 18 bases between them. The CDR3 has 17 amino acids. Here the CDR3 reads CASSHPHRGRNTGELFF. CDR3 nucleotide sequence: TGTGCCAGCAGTCATCCACATCGGGGAAGGAACACCGGGGAGCTGTTTTTT. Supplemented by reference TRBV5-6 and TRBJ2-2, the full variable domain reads DAGVTQSPTHLIKTRGQQVTLRCSPKSGHDTVSWYQQALGQGPQFIFQYYEEEERQRGNFPDRFSGHQFPNYSSELNVNALLLGDSALYLCASSHPHRGRNTGELFFGEGSRLTVL.

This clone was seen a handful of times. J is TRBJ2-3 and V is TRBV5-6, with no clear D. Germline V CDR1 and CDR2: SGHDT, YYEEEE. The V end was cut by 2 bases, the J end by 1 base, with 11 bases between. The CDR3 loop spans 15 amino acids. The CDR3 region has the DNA TGTGCCAGCAGCTTAGAAAGCCAACGCACAGATACGCAGTATTTT. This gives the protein CASSLESQRTDTQYF.

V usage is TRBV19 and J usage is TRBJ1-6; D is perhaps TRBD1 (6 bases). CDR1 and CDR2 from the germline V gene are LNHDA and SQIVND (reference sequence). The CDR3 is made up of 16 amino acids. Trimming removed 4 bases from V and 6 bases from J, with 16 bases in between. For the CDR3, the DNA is TGTGCCAGTAGTAGTTCGAGACAGGCCTCTAATTCACCCCTCCACTTT. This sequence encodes CASSSSRQASNSPLHF.

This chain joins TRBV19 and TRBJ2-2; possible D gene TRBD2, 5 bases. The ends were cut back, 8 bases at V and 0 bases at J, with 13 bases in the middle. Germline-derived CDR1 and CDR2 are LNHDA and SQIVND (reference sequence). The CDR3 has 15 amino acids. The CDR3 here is CASQLLAANTGELFF. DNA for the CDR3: TGTGCCAGTCAATTGCTAGCCGCGAACACCGGGGAGCTGTTTTTT.

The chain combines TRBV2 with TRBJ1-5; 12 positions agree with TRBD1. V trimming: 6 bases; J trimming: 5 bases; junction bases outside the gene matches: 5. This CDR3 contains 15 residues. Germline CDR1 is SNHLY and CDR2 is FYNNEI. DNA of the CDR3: TGTGCCAGCAGCCTGGGACAGGGGGCGCATCAGCCCCAGCATTTT. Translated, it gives CASSLGQGAHQPQHF.

CDR3 amino acids: CASSLEVGQNTGELFF. The CDR3 DNA follows: TGCGCCAGCAGCTTGGAAGTGGGACAGAACACCGGGGAGCTGTTTTTT. V and J are TRBV5-1 and TRBJ2-2; D is perhaps TRBD1 (6 bases). Trimming left V 0 bases short and J 1 base short, with 10 bases between. Germline V gene data show CDR1 as SGHRS and CDR2 as YFSETQ. The CDR3 runs to 16 residues.